The 5 T cell receptor beta chains below were found in one sample sequenced in a study of cytomegalovirus exposure and HLA in healthy donors. A multiplex PCR was run with 60 Vbeta primers and 13 Jbeta primers. Profiled with immunoSEQ multiplex PCR; TCRdb holds only in-frame clones, not every one. Among over 65,000 clones listed, 79% were seen once. What was sequenced was PBMCs. These receptors came from a woman in her thirties or forties in good health and CMV-seropositive.

The genes are TRBV15 and TRBJ2-5; D possibly corresponds to TRBD1 (6 bases). Trimming removed 0 bases from V and 2 bases from J, with 10 bases in between. Germline V gives CDR1 LNHNV, CDR2 YYDKDF (reference sequence). There are 15 residues in the CDR3. The CDR3 DNA follows: TGTGCCACCAGCAGAGATCCAGGGGTTCAAGAGACCCAGTACTTC. It yields the protein CATSRDPGVQETQYF.

The chain recombines TRBV28 with TRBJ2-7, with D possibly being TRBD1 (6 bases). The CDR3 spans 16 residues. V was clipped by 3 bases and J by 0 bases, with 15 bases between them. CDR1 is MDHEN, CDR2 SYDVKM, per germline. CDR3 loop: CASSFTGTLSSYEQYF. In DNA, the CDR3 is TGTGCCAGCAGTTTTACCGGGACATTAAGCTCCTACGAGCAGTACTTC. Drawing the rest from reference TRBV28 and TRBJ2-7, the complete variable domain is DVKVTQSSRYLVKRTGEKVFLECVQDMDHENMFWYRQDPGLGLRLIYFSYDVKMKEKGDIPEGYSVSREKKERFSLILESASTNQTSMYLCASSFTGTLSSYEQYFGPGTRLTVT.

This clone was observed a few times. The chain recombines TRBV7-6 with TRBJ1-1; no clear D gene. This CDR3 comprises 14 residues. With 5 bases removed from V and 2 bases from J, the gap between germline ends came to 12 bases. From germline, CDR1 is SGHVS and CDR2 FNYEAQ. CDR3 region: CASSRVEGNTEAFF. CDR3 nucleotide sequence: TGTGCCAGCAGCAGGGTGGAGGGAAACACTGAAGCTTTCTTT.

The rearrangement uses TRBV7-9 and TRBJ2-7; unclear D gene. The germline V gene encodes CDR1 SEHNR and CDR2 FQNEAQ (reference sequence). Trimming shortened V by 2 bases and J by 5 bases, and 13 bases separated the two germline ends. The CDR3 consists of 14 residues. CDR3 DNA: TGTGCCAGCAGCTTAAGCCTGGAAGAGGACGAGCAGTACTTC. Protein: CASSLSLEEDEQYF.

In nucleotides, the CDR3 is TGTGCCAGCAGTCTCCAGAACATGAACACTGAAGCTTTCTTT. Encoded protein: CASSLQNMNTEAFF. The chain is built from TRBV6-1 and TRBJ1-1; D not resolved. V dropped 5 bases and J dropped 0 bases, with 10 bases sitting between them. The CDR3 runs to 14 residues. Germline V gives CDR1 MNHNS, CDR2 SASEGT.